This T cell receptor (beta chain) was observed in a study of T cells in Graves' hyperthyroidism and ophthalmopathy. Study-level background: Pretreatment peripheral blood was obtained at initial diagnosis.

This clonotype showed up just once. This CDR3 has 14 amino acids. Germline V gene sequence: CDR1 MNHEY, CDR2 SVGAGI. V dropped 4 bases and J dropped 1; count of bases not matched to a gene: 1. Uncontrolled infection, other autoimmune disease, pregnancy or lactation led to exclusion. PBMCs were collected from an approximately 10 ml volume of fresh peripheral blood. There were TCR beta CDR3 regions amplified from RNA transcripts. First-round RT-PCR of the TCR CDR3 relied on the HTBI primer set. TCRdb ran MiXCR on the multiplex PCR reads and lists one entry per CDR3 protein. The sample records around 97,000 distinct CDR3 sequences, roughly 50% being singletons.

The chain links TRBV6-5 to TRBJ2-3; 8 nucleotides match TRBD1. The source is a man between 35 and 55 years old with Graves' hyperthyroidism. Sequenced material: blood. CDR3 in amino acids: CASSSDRGTDTQYF. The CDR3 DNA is TGTGCCAGCAGTTCGGACAGGGGCACAGATACGCAGTATTTT.